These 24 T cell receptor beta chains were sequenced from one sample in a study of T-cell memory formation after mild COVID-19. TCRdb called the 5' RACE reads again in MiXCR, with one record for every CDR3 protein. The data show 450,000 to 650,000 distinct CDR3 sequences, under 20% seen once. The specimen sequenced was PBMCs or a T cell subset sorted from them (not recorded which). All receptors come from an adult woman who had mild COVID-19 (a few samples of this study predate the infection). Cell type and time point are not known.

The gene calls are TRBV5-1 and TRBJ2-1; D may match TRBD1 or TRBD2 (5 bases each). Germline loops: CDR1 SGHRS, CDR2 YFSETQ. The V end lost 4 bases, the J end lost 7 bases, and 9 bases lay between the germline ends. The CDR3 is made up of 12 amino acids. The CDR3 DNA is TGCGCCAGCAGCCGGGACCTTAATGAGCAGTTCTTC. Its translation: CASSRDLNEQFF.

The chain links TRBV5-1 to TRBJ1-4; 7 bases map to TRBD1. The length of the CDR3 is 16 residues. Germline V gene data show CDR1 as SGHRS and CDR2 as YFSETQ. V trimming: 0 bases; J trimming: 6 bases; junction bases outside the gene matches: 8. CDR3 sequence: CASSLEKGTVYEKLFF. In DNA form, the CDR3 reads TGCGCCAGCAGCTTGGAGAAAGGGACAGTGTATGAAAAACTGTTTTTT.

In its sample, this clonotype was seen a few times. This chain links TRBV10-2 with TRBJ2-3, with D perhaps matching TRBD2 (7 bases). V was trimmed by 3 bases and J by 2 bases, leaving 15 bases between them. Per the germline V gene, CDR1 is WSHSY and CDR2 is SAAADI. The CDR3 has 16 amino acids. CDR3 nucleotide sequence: TGCGCCAGCAGTGACAGGGCGGGGGCTGTCACAGATACGCAGTATTTT. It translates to CASSDRAGAVTDTQYF.

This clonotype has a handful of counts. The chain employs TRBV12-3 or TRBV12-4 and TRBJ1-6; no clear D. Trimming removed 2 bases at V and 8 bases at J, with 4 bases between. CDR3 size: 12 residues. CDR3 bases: TGTGCCAGCAGTTTATTACATTCACCCCTCCACTTT. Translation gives CASSLLHSPLHF.

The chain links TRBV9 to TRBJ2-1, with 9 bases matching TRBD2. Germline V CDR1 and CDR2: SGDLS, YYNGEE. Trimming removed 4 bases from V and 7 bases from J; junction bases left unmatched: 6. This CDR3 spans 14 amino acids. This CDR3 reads CASSPRSGSNEQFF. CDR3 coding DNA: TGTGCCAGCAGCCCACGTAGCGGGAGTAATGAGCAGTTCTTC.

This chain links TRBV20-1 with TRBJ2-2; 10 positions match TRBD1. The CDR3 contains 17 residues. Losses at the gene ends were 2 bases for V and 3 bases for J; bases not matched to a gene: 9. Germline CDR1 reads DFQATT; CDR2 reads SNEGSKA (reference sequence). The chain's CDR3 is CSARTPGQGRDTGELFF. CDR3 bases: TGCAGTGCTAGAACGCCGGGACAGGGGAGAGACACCGGGGAGCTGTTTTTT.

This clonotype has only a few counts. CDR3 amino acids: CASSNSLWDSRKAFF. The CDR3 nucleotides are TGTGCCAGCAGTAATTCTCTTTGGGACTCGAGGAAAGCTTTCTTT. The chain recombines TRBV5-6 with TRBJ1-1; D possibly corresponds to TRBD1 (5 bases). Trimming left V 5 bases short and J 9 bases short, with 23 bases between. Germline CDR1 reads SGHDT; CDR2 reads YYEEEE. The CDR3 extends over 15 amino acids.

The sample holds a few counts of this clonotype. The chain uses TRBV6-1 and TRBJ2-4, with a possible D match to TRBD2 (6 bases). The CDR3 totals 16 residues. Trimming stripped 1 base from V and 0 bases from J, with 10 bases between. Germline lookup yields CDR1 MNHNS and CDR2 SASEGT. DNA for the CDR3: TGTGCCAGCAGTGAAGATTGGCGGGGAGCCAAAAACATTCAGTACTTC. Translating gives CASSEDWRGAKNIQYF.

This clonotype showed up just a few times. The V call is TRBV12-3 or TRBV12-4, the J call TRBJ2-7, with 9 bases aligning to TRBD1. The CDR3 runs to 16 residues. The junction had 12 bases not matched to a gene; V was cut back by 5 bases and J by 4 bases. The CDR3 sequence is CASSPGTGSPYYEQYF. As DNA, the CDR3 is TGTGCCAGCAGTCCTGGGACAGGGAGCCCATATTACGAGCAGTACTTC.

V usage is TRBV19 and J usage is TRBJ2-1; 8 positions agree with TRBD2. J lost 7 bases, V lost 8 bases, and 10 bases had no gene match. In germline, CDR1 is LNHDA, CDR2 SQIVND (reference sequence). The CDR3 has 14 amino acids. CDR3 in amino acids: CASRTSLNANEQFF. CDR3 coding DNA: TGTGCCAGTCGGACTAGCCTCAACGCAAATGAGCAGTTCTTC. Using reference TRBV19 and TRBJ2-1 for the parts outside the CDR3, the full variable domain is DGGITQSPKYLFRKEGQNVTLSCEQNLNHDAMYWYRQDPGQGLRLIYYSQIVNDFQKGDIAEGYSVSREKKESFPLTVTSAQKNPTAFYLCASRTSLNANEQFFGPGTRLTVL.

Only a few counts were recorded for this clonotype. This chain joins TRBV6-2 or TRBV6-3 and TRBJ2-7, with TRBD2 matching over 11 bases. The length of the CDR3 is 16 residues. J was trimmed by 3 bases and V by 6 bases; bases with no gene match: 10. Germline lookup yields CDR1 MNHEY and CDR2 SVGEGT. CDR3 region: CASRSLAGEGHYEQYF. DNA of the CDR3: TGTGCCAGCAGATCACTAGCGGGAGAAGGCCACTACGAGCAGTACTTC.

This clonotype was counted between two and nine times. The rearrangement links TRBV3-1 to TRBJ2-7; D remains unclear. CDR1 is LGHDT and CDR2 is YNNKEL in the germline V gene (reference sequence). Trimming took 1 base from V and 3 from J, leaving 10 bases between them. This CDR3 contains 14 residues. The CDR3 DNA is TGTGCCAGCAGCCAAGGGCAGGTCCGCTACGAGCAGTACTTC. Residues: CASSQGQVRYEQYF.

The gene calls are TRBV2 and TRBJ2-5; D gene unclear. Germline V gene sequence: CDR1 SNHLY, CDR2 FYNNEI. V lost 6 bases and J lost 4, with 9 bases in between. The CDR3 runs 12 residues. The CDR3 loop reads CASRVDGETQYF. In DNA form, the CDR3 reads TGTGCCAGCAGGGTAGATGGAGAGACCCAGTACTTC.

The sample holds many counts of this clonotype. CDR3 coding DNA: TGTGCCATCAGTGAGCCTAGCGAGACAGATACGCAGTATTTT. Amino acid sequence: CAISEPSETDTQYF. The rearrangement links TRBV10-3 to TRBJ2-3, with D perhaps matching TRBD2 (6 bases). Per the germline V gene, CDR1 is ENHRY and CDR2 is SYGVKD. The CDR3 covers 14 residues. V lost 2 bases and J 3 bases, leaving 9 bases between the germline ends.

In DNA, the CDR3 is TGTGCCAGCAGCTCCACGGGGCCGAATCAGCCCCAGCATTTT. Amino acids: CASSSTGPNQPQHF. The genes are TRBV7-9 and TRBJ1-5; the D gene is possibly TRBD1 (5 bases). The CDR3 covers 14 residues. Germline lookup yields CDR1 SEHNR and CDR2 FQNEAQ (reference sequence). Trimming stripped 4 bases from V and 4 bases from J, with 11 bases between.

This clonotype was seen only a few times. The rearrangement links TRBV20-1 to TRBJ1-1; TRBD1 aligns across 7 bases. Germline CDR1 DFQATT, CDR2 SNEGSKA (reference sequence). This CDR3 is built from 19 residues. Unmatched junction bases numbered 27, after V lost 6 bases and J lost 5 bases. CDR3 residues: CSAKHRGRGSVVYSTEAFF. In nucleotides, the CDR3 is TGCAGTGCGAAGCACAGGGGTCGGGGGTCGGTCGTTTATTCTACTGAAGCTTTCTTT.

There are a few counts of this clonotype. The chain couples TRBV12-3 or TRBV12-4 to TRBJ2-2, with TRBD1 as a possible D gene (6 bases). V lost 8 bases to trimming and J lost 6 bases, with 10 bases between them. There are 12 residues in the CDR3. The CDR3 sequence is CASCRGPGELFF. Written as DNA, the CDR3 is TGTGCCAGCTGCAGGGGCCCCGGGGAGCTGTTTTTT.

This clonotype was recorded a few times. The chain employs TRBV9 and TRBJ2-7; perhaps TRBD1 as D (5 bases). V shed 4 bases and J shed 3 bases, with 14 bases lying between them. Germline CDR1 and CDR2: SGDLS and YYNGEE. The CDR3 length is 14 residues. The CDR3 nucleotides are TGTGCCAGCAGCCTCACCCCCGACAGCTACGAGCAGTACTTC. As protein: CASSLTPDSYEQYF.

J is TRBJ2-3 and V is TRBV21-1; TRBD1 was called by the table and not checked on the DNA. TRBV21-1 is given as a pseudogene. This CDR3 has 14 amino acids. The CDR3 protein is CASSEEGLTDTQYF. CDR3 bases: TGTGCCAGCAGCGAAGAGGGGTTGACAGATACGCAGTATTTT.

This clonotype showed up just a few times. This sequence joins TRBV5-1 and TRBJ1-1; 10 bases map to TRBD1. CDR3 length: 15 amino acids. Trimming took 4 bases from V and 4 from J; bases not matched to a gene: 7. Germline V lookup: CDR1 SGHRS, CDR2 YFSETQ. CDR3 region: CASSPRTGGFTEAFF. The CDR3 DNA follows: TGCGCCAGCAGCCCACGGACAGGGGGGTTCACTGAAGCTTTCTTT. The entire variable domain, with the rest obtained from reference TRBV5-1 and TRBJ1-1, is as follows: KAGVTQTPRYLIKTRGQQVTLSCSPISGHRSVSWYQQTPGQGLQFLFEYFSETQRNKGNFPGRFSGRQFSNSRSEMNVSTLELGDSALYLCASSPRTGGFTEAFFGQGTRLTVV.

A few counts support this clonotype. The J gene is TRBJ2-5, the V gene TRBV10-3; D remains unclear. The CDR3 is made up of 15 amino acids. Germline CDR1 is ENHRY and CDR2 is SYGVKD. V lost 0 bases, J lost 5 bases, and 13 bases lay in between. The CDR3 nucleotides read TGTGCCATCAGTGAGTCGGGCCAAGGTCGGGAGACCCAGTACTTC. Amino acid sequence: CAISESGQGRETQYF.

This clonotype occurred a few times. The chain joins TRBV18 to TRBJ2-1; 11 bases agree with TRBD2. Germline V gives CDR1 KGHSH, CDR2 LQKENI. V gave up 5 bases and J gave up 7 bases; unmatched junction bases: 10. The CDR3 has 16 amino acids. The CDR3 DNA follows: TGTGCCAGCTCATCCTTAGCGGGGGGGCCGGAAAATGAGCAGTTCTTC. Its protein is CASSSLAGGPENEQFF.

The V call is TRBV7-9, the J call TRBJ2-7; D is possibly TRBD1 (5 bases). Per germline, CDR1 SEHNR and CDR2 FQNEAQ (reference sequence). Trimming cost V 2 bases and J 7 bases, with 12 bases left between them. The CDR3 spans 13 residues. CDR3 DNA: TGTGCCAGCAGCTTAATTTCCCAGGGAGAGCAGTACTTC. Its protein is CASSLISQGEQYF.

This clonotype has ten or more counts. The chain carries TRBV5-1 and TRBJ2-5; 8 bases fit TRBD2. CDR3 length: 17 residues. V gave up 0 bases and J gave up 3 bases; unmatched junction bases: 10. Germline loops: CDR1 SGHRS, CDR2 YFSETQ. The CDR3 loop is CASSLVLGAGGKETQYF. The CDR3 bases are TGCGCCAGCAGCTTGGTCCTGGGTGCGGGAGGAAAAGAGACCCAGTACTTC.